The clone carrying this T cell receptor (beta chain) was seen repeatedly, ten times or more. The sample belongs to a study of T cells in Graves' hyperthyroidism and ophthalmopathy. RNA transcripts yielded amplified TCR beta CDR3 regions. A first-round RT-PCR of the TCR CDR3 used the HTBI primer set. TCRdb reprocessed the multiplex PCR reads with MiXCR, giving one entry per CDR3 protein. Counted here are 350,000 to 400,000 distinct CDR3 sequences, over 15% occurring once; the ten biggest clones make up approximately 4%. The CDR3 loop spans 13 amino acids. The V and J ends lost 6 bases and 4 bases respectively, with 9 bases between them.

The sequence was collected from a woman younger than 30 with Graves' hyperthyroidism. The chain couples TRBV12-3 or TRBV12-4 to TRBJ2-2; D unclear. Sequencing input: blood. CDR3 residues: CASRLRGTGELFF. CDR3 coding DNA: TGTGCCAGCAGACTACGTGGCACCGGGGAGCTGTTTTTT.